This passage covers 17 T cell receptor beta chains from one sample sequenced in a study of cytomegalovirus exposure and HLA in healthy donors. PCR used 60 Vbeta primers and 13 Jbeta primers. The method was immunoSEQ multiplex PCR; TCRdb's version includes in-frame clones alone and lacks a portion of them. Of fewer than 200,000 clones listed, approximately 81% are singletons. The sequencing sample was made of PBMCs. These receptors were obtained from a man aged 25 to 40 in good health and CMV-seronegative.

This clone was detected only a few times. Other DNA sequences in the sample encode the same CDR3. The rearrangement uses TRBV7-2 and TRBJ2-7; D is uncertain. V lost 2 bases and J 6 bases, leaving 5 bases between the germline ends. CDR1 and CDR2 (germline): SGHTA, FQGNSA. The CDR3 is 11 amino acids. CDR3 amino acids: CASSLSSEQYF. Written as DNA, the CDR3 is TGTGCCAGCAGCTTATCTTCCGAGCAGTACTTC.

This rearrangement joins TRBV6-6 to TRBJ1-5; 8 bases align to TRBD1. Per the germline V gene, CDR1 is MNHNY and CDR2 is SVGAGI (reference sequence). V lost 7 bases to trimming and J lost 4 bases; unmatched junction nucleotides: 6. CDR3 length: 14 residues. CDR3 nucleotide sequence: TGTGCCAGCACCCGGACAGGGCGAAATCAGCCCCAGCATTTT. Its translation is CASTRTGRNQPQHF.

This clone was seen just once. The rearrangement links TRBV4-3 to TRBJ2-1, with 7 bases aligning to TRBD2. This CDR3 region has 14 residues. CDR1 and CDR2 (germline): LGHNA, YSLEER. The ends lost 1 base at V and 9 bases at J; junction bases unmatched: 6. CDR3 region: CASSQATSSGEQFF. In DNA, the CDR3 is TGCGCCAGCAGCCAAGCGACTAGCTCGGGTGAGCAGTTCTTC.

The rearrangement uses TRBV9 and TRBJ2-3; 8 nucleotides align to TRBD2. V shed 3 bases, J shed 2 bases, and the junction held 5 bases outside the gene matches. This CDR3 contains 15 residues. In germline, CDR1 is SGDLS, CDR2 YYNGEE. The CDR3 reads CASSGGTRYTDTQYF. The CDR3 bases are TGTGCCAGCAGCGGGGGGACTAGATACACAGATACGCAGTATTTT. The full variable domain, with the rest looked up from reference TRBV9 and TRBJ2-3, is DSGVTQTPKHLITATGQRVTLRCSPRSGDLSVYWYQQSLDQGLQFLIQYYNGEERAKGNILERFSAQQFPDLHSELNLSSLELGDSALYFCASSGGTRYTDTQYFGPGTRLTVL.

This chain uses TRBV19 with TRBJ1-2; TRBD1 matches 8 bases. Germline CDR1 and CDR2: LNHDA and SQIVND (reference sequence). CDR3 length: 16 amino acids. The V gene end was trimmed by 3 bases and the J gene end by 5 bases; junction bases not matched to a gene: 11. CDR3 residues: CASSIEGTGVWYGYTF. In DNA, the CDR3 is TGTGCCAGTAGTATTGAGGGGACAGGTGTCTGGTATGGCTACACCTTC.

The rearrangement uses TRBV18 and TRBJ1-5, with D possibly being TRBD1 (5 bases). The CDR3 covers 16 residues. Per germline, CDR1 KGHSH and CDR2 LQKENI. Between the trimmed V and J ends, which lost 1 base and 1 base, there was a span of 11 bases. CDR3 in DNA: TGTGCCAGCTCACCACTAGGTGGGGGGAGCAATCAGCCCCAGCATTTT. The encoded protein is CASSPLGGGSNQPQHF.

J is TRBJ2-7 and V is TRBV7-9; no definite D call. The CDR3 is 13 amino acids. Germline CDR1 is SEHNR and CDR2 is FQNEAQ (reference sequence). Trimming removed 3 bases at V and 0 bases at J, with 6 bases between. The CDR3 here is CASSFFNSYEQYF. In DNA, the CDR3 is TGTGCCAGCAGCTTTTTCAACTCCTACGAGCAGTACTTC.

This chain connects TRBV7-8 to TRBJ2-3; 7 bases align to TRBD2. CDR3 length: 15 amino acids. The ends lost 2 bases at V and 2 bases at J; junction bases unmatched: 4. CDR1 and CDR2 (germline): SGHVS, FQNEAQ. DNA of the CDR3: TGTGCCAGCAGCTTACTAGCGGAGGTCACAGATACGCAGTATTTT. Amino acid sequence: CASSLLAEVTDTQYF.

This clone has only one observation. This chain connects TRBV5-8 to TRBJ1-2; 7 bases map to TRBD1. J gave up 2 bases and V 2 bases, and 3 bases lay outside the gene matches. Germline lookup yields CDR1 SGHTS and CDR2 YDEGEE. This CDR3 contains 14 residues. The CDR3 nucleotides are TGTGCCAGCAGCTTCGGGACAGTCAACTATGGCTACACCTTC. Protein sequence: CASSFGTVNYGYTF.

There are a few counts of this clone. The gene calls are TRBV6-1 and TRBJ1-2; 7 nucleotides agree with TRBD1. From germline, CDR1 is MNHNS and CDR2 SASEGT. V was pared by 5 bases and J by 4 bases, with 10 bases of the junction left unmatched. The CDR3 covers 15 residues. In DNA, the CDR3 is TGTGCCAGCAGTCAGATTACCCGGGACAGCTATGGCTACACCTTC. It yields the protein CASSQITRDSYGYTF.

This rearrangement joins TRBV7-8 to TRBJ1-1, with TRBD1 matching 7 bases. Germline V lookup: CDR1 SGHVS, CDR2 FQNEAQ. After removal of 5 bases from V and 4 bases from J, the junction contained 16 bases not matched to a gene. The CDR3 extends over 17 amino acids. CDR3 amino acids: CASSPGTVNDSRTEAFF. The CDR3 nucleotides are TGTGCCAGCAGCCCCGGGACAGTGAATGACAGTCGCACTGAAGCTTTCTTT.

The chain is built from TRBV9 and TRBJ1-1; 7 bases agree with TRBD1. The germline V gene encodes CDR1 SGDLS and CDR2 YYNGEE. This CDR3 is 14 amino acids long. V dropped 0 bases and J dropped 3; count of bases not matched to a gene: 2. The CDR3, as DNA: TGTGCCAGCAGCGTAGTGGGGACAGACACTGAAGCTTTCTTT. This codes for CASSVVGTDTEAFF.

V is TRBV7-9 and J is TRBJ2-5; D remains ambiguous. Germline-derived CDR1 and CDR2 are SEHNR and FQNEAQ (reference sequence). This CDR3 has 14 residues. Trimming took 5 bases from V and 5 from J, leaving 15 bases between them. This CDR3 reads CASSPMTRSETQYF. The CDR3, as DNA: TGTGCCAGCAGCCCCATGACAAGATCGGAGACCCAGTACTTC.

This clone has a single count. The rearrangement links TRBV5-4 to TRBJ2-3; D is unresolved. The CDR3 totals 15 residues. In germline, CDR1 is SGHNT, CDR2 YYREEE (reference sequence). The V end was cut by 3 bases, the J end by 0 bases, with 11 bases between. The CDR3 reads CASSSPEESTDTQYF. In nucleotides, the CDR3 is TGTGCCAGCAGCTCCCCCGAGGAAAGCACAGATACGCAGTATTTT. Supplemented by reference TRBV5-4 and TRBJ2-3, the full variable domain reads ETGVTQSPTHLIKTRGQQVTLRCSSQSGHNTVSWYQQALGQGPQFIFQYYREEENGRGNFPPRFSGLQFPNYSSELNVNALELDDSALYLCASSSPEESTDTQYFGPGTRLTVL.

This clone was seen a single time. This rearrangement joins TRBV7-2 to TRBJ2-2; TRBD2 is a possible D gene (5 bases). The germline V and J ends were trimmed by 2 bases and 0 bases, with 10 bases remaining between them. This CDR3 contains 16 residues. CDR1 SGHTA and CDR2 FQGNSA come from the germline V gene. The CDR3 bases are TGTGCCAGCAGCTTAAAACGGCGGGCGAACACCGGGGAGCTGTTTTTT. Translating it yields CASSLKRRANTGELFF.

The chain links TRBV29-1 to TRBJ1-3; perhaps TRBD1 as D (5 bases). This CDR3 contains 12 residues. The germline V gene has CDR1 SQVTM and CDR2 ANQGSEA. This CDR3 reads CSATYRGNTIYF. CDR3 sequence (DNA): TGCAGTGCGACATACAGGGGAAACACCATATATTTT.

This chain connects TRBV19 to TRBJ1-1, with 7 positions matching TRBD1. With 6 bases clipped from V and 6 bases from J, the junction kept 7 bases outside the gene matches. Germline CDR1 LNHDA, CDR2 SQIVND (reference sequence). The CDR3 length is 13 residues. CDR3 loop: CASRVTGYAEAFF. The CDR3, as DNA: TGTGCCAGTAGGGTGACAGGGTACGCTGAAGCTTTCTTT.